Each of the 14 T cell receptor beta chains below was sequenced from the same sample in a study of cytotoxic CD8 clonotypes in ibrutinib-treated CLL. The repertoire was sequenced with immunoSEQ multiplex PCR; TCRdb's copy has only in-frame clones and lacks some. The sample has roughly 160,000 clones, about four fifths seen once. The sequencing here drew on PBMCs, taken after 12 months of ibrutinib treatment. The receptor source for this set is a human donor with chronic lymphocytic leukemia.

This clone has only a few counts. V usage is TRBV5-8 and J usage is TRBJ2-7; D is undetermined. Germline-derived CDR1 and CDR2 are SGHTS and YDEGEE. The CDR3 consists of 12 residues. With 7 bases removed from V and 0 bases from J, the gap between germline ends came to 8 bases. The CDR3 nucleotides read TGTGCCAGCTCCCTGAGCTCCTACGAGCAGTACTTC. This encodes CASSLSSYEQYF.

The J gene is TRBJ1-1, the V gene TRBV7-3; D is uncertain. Germline V gives CDR1 SGHTA, CDR2 FQGTGA. The CDR3 has 16 residues. Trimming removed 4 bases from V and 5 bases from J, with 20 bases in between. The CDR3 sequence: CASSSNRRGRGTEAFF. Here the CDR3 DNA reads TGTGCCAGCAGCTCTAATCGTCGGGGTCGAGGTACTGAAGCTTTCTTT.

The genes are TRBV18 and TRBJ1-3; no firm D call. The V end was cut by 3 bases, the J end by 0 bases, with 18 bases between. The germline gives CDR1 KGHSH, CDR2 LQKENI. This CDR3 has 18 residues. The CDR3 spells CASSPYPRAESSGNTIYF. The CDR3 DNA is TGTGCCAGCTCACCTTACCCCCGGGCCGAGAGCTCTGGAAACACCATATATTTT. Combining the CDR3 with reference TRBV18 and TRBJ1-3 gives the whole variable domain NAGVMQNPRHLVRRRGQEARLRCSPMKGHSHVYWYRQLPEEGLKFMVYLQKENIIDESGMPKERFSAEFPKEGPSILRIQQVVRGDSAAYFCASSPYPRAESSGNTIYFGEGSWLTVV.

The V and J genes are TRBV19 and TRBJ2-1; 13 positions match TRBD2. This CDR3 is built from 17 residues. Germline lookup yields CDR1 LNHDA and CDR2 SQIVND (reference sequence). The trim removed 3 bases at V and 7 bases at J, leaving 9 bases unmatched. The CDR3: CASSIHLRLAGGNEQFF. CDR3 DNA: TGTGCCAGTAGTATCCACCTCCGACTAGCGGGGGGAAATGAGCAGTTCTTC. The full variable domain, in which reference TRBV19 and TRBJ2-1 provide the parts outside the CDR3, is DGGITQSPKYLFRKEGQNVTLSCEQNLNHDAMYWYRQDPGQGLRLIYYSQIVNDFQKGDIAEGYSVSREKKESFPLTVTSAQKNPTAFYLCASSIHLRLAGGNEQFFGPGTRLTVL.

This chain uses TRBV10-3 with TRBJ2-5; the D is unclear. The ends were cut back, 7 bases at V and 2 bases at J, with 17 bases in the middle. Per the germline V gene, CDR1 is ENHRY and CDR2 is SYGVKD. There are 15 residues in the CDR3. The CDR3 spells CAIIILSTVQETQYF. The CDR3 DNA follows: TGTGCCATCATTATACTATCGACGGTTCAAGAGACCCAGTACTTC.

Here the CDR3 DNA reads TGTGCCAGCAGCACGCTAGCGGGGCCAACTTACAATGAGCAGTTCTTC. Amino acid sequence: CASSTLAGPTYNEQFF. The genes are TRBV7-2 and TRBJ2-1, with 9 bases fitting TRBD2. Germline CDR1 SGHTA, CDR2 FQGNSA. The junction had 9 bases not matched to a gene; V was cut back by 5 bases and J by 4 bases. The CDR3 is 16 residues long. The full variable domain, with the rest looked up from reference TRBV7-2 and TRBJ2-1, is GAGVSQSPSNKVTEKGKDVELRCDPISGHTALYWYRQSLGQGLEFLIYFQGNSAPDKSGLPSDRFSAERTGGSVSTLTIQRTQQEDSAVYLCASSTLAGPTYNEQFFGPGTRLTVL.

This clone has only a few counts. The gene calls are TRBV15 and TRBJ1-5; 9 positions match TRBD1. J was trimmed by 9 bases and V by 4 bases; bases with no gene match: 7. The CDR3 length is 14 residues. Per germline, CDR1 LNHNV and CDR2 YYDKDF (reference sequence). CDR3 amino acids: CATSTTDRGRPQHF. The CDR3 DNA is TGTGCCACCAGCACGACGGACAGGGGTAGGCCCCAGCATTTT.

This clone has only one observation. The rearrangement links TRBV7-3 to TRBJ2-1; D is unresolved. The V gene's germline CDR1 is SGHTA and CDR2 FQGTGA. The CDR3 has 12 amino acids. V was cut by 6 bases and J by 7 bases, with 10 bases left in between. CDR3 bases: TGTGCCAGCAGTTCTAACAGAAATGAGCAGTTCTTC. Translation: CASSSNRNEQFF.

This CDR3 is CASPRGSYNSPLHF. CDR3 DNA: TGTGCCAGTCCTCGGGGATCCTATAATTCACCCCTCCACTTT. V usage is TRBV28 and J usage is TRBJ1-6; D not certain. Germline CDR1 and CDR2: MDHEN and SYDVKM. Trimming left V 9 bases short and J 1 base short, with 10 bases between. The CDR3 has 14 amino acids.

V usage is TRBV20-1 and J usage is TRBJ2-1; D perhaps matches TRBD2 (5 bases). Looked up from germline, CDR1 is DFQATT and CDR2 is SNEGSKA (reference sequence). V lost 6 bases to trimming and J lost 14 bases, with 14 bases between them. The CDR3 consists of 10 residues. The CDR3 coding sequence is TGCAGTGCCTACCGCGGGCCGGAGTTCTTC. Its protein product is CSAYRGPEFF.

The gene calls are TRBV19 and TRBJ1-1, with D uncertain. This CDR3 comprises 14 residues. The V end lost 7 bases, the J end lost 4 bases, and 16 bases lay between the germline ends. The germline CDR1 and CDR2 sequences are LNHDA and SQIVND (reference sequence). The CDR3 reads CASKSGRGFTEAFF. The CDR3 coding sequence is TGTGCCAGTAAGTCCGGCCGAGGTTTCACTGAAGCTTTCTTT.

The chain is built from TRBV5-4 and TRBJ1-1, with D unclear. The CDR3 has 12 amino acids. V shed 1 base and J shed 3 bases, with 4 bases lying between them. Germline V gene sequence: CDR1 SGHNT, CDR2 YYREEE (reference sequence). Written as DNA, the CDR3 is TGTGCCAGCAGCTTGAAGGACACTGAAGCTTTCTTT. Translated: CASSLKDTEAFF.

This sequence joins TRBV6-5 and TRBJ2-7; D not resolved. Germline V lookup: CDR1 MNHEY, CDR2 SVGAGI. V was clipped by 2 bases and J by 2 bases, with 13 bases between them. The CDR3 has 15 residues. The CDR3 is CASSYTWAEPYEQYF. As DNA, the CDR3 is TGTGCCAGCAGTTACACCTGGGCGGAACCCTACGAGCAGTACTTC.

The J gene is TRBJ2-6, the V gene TRBV28; no definite D call. The V end was cut by 7 bases, the J end by 0 bases, with 7 bases between. This CDR3 spans 14 amino acids. Germline CDR1 is MDHEN and CDR2 is SYDVKM. The CDR3 DNA reads TGTGCCAGCAAATGGGGCTCTGGGGCCAACGTCCTGACTTTC. Its protein is CASKWGSGANVLTF.